The entry that follows covers one TCR beta chain sequence. The antigen remains undetermined. The CDR3 sequence is 16 residues long. Germline V gene lookup returns CDR1 SGHNT and CDR2 YYREEE (reference sequence). V shed 5 bases and J 5 bases; nucleotides not matched to a gene: 8. This entry is derived from a study of CD4 T cells in relation to SARS-CoV-2 and coronaviruses. About the study: A couple of subjects were Hispanic; patients were seven to nine males and a handful of females.

Study-wide points: In around 67% of donors, memory CD4+ clonotypes crossrecognized SARS-CoV-2 and at least one common cold coronavirus spike. Compared with monoreactive clones, crossreactive clones showed significantly weaker SARS-CoV-2 expansion.

Deep TCR-beta sequencing used DNA from uncultured naive and memory CD4+ T cells. TCRdb's table, derived via immunoSEQ multiplex PCR, lists solely in-frame clones and lacks some. Here the sample spans about 56,000 clones, under 95% being singletons. The chain carries TRBV5-4 and TRBJ2-5; TRBD2 aligns across 14 bases. This sequence originates from an adult with COVID-19. The sequenced sample was naive CD4+ T cells from PBMCs. The subset is: naive CD4+ T cells isolated by negative enrichment. The CDR3 here is CASSHGLAGGQETQYF. The CDR3 DNA follows: TGTGCCAGCAGTCACGGACTAGCGGGAGGCCAGGAGACCCAGTACTTC.